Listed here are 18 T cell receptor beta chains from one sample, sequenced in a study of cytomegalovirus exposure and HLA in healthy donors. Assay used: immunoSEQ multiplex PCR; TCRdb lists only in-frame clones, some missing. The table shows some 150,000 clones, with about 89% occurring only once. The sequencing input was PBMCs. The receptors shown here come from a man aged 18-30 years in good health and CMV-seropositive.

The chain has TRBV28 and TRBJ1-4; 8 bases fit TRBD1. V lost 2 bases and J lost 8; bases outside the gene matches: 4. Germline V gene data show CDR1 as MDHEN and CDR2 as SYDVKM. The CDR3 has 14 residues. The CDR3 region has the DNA TGTGCCAGCAGTTTACCAGGGGGCGGCGAAAAACTGTTTTTT. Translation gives CASSLPGGGEKLFF.

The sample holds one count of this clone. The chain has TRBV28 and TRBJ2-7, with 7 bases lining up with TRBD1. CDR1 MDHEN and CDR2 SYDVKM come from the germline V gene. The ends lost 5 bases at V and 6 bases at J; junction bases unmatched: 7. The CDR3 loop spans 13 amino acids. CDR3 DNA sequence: TGTGCCAGCAGTCCCCCCGACAGGGTCGAGCAGTACTTC. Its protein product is CASSPPDRVEQYF.

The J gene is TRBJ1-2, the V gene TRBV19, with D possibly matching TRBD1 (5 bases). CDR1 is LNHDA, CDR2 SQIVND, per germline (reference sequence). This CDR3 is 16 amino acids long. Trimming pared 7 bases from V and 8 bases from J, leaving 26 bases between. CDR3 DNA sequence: TGTGCCAGTACCACTTGGAAGGGGCGCATTGATGGGGGCTACACCTTC. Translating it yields CASTTWKGRIDGGYTF.

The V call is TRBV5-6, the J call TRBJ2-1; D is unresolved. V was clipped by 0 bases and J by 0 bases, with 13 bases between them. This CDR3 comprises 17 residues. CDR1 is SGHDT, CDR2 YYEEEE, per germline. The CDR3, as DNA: TGTGCCAGCAGCTTGGGACGTTCCAGCGTCTCCTACAATGAGCAGTTCTTC. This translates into CASSLGRSSVSYNEQFF.

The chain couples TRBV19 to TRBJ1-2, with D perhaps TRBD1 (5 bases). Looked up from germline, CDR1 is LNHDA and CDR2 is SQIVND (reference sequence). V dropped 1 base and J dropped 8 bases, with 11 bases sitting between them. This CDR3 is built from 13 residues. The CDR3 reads CASSIGQGAGYTF. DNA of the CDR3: TGTGCCAGTAGTATAGGCCAGGGCGCGGGCTACACCTTC.

CDR3 bases: TGTGCCAGCAGGCAAGGGGGAAGCAATCAGCCCCAGCATTTT. Translation gives CASRQGGSNQPQHF. This chain connects TRBV27 to TRBJ1-5, with a weak D call TRBD1 (6 bases). V was cut by 6 bases and J by 1 base, with 10 bases left in between. The length of the CDR3 is 14 residues. Germline values: CDR1 MNHEY, CDR2 SMNVEV (reference sequence).

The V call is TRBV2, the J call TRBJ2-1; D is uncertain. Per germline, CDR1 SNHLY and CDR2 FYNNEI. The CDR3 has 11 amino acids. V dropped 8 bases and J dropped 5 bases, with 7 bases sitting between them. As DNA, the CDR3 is TGTGCCAGCCACTTGGACAATGAGCAGTTCTTC. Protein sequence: CASHLDNEQFF.

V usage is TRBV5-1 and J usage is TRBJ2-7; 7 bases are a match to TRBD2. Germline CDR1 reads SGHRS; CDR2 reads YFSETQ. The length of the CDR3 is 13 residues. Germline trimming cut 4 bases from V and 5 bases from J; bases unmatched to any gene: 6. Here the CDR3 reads CASSPKRGHEQYF. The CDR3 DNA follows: TGCGCCAGCAGCCCGAAGCGGGGCCACGAGCAGTACTTC.

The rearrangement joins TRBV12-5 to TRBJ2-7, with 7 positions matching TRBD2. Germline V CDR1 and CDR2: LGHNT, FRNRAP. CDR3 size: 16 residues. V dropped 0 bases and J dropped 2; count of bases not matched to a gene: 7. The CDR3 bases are TGTGCTAGTGGTTTGGTAGTACACCGGGAGGCCTACGAGCAGTACTTC. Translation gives CASGLVVHREAYEQYF.

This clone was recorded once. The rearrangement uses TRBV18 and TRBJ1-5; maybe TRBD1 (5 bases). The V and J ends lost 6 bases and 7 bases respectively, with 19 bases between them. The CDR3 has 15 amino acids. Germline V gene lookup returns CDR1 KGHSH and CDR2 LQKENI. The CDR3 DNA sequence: TGTGCCAGCTCCCCAACGAACAGGCAAGGCCAGCCCCAGCATTTT. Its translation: CASSPTNRQGQPQHF.

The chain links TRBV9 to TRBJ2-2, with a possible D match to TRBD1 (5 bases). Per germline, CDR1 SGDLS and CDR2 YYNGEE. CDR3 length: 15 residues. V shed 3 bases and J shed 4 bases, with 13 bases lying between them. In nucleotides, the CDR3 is TGTGCCAGCAGCGCTTTCAGGGTGACCACCGGGGAGCTGTTTTTT. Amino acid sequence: CASSAFRVTTGELFF.

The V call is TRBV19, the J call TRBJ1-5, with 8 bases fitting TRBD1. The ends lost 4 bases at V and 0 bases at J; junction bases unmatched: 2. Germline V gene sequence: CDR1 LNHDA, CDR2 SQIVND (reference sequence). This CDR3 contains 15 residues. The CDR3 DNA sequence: TGTGCCAGTAGTAGACAGGGGAATAGCAATCAGCCCCAGCATTTT. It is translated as CASSRQGNSNQPQHF. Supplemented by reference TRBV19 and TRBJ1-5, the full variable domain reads DGGITQSPKYLFRKEGQNVTLSCEQNLNHDAMYWYRQDPGQGLRLIYYSQIVNDFQKGDIAEGYSVSREKKESFPLTVTSAQKNPTAFYLCASSRQGNSNQPQHFGDGTRLSIL.

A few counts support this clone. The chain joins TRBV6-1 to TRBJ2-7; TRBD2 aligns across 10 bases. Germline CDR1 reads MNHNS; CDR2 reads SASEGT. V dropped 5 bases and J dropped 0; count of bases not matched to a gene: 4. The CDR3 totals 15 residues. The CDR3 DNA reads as TGTGCCAGCAGTCTCAGCGGGGGGGACTCCTACGAGCAGTACTTC. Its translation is CASSLSGGDSYEQYF.

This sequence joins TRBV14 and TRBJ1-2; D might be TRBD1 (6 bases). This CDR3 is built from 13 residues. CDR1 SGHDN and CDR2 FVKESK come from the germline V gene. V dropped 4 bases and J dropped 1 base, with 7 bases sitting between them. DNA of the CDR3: TGTGCCAGCAGCCCAGGGGTTAACTATGGCTACACCTTC. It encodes CASSPGVNYGYTF.

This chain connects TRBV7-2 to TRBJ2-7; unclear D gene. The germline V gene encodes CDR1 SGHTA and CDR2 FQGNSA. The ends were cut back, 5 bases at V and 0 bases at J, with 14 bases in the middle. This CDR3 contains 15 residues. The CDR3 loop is CASSPSYYSSYEQYF. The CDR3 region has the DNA TGTGCCAGCAGCCCCTCTTACTACTCCTCCTACGAGCAGTACTTC.

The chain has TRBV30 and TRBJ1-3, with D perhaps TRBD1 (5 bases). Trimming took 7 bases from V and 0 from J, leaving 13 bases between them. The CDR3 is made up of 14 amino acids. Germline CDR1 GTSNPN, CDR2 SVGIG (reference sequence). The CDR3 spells CASPGDSSGNTIYF. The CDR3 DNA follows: TGTGCCTCCCCGGGGGACTCCTCTGGAAACACCATATATTTT. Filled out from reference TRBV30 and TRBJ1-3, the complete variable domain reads SQTIHQWPATLVQPVGSPLSLECTVEGTSNPNLYWYRQAAGRGLQLLFYSVGIGQISSEVPQNLSASRPQDRQFILSSKKLLLSDSGFYLCASPGDSSGNTIYFGEGSWLTVV.

CDR3 region: CASSPARRETQYF. DNA of the CDR3: TGTGCCAGCAGCCCCGCCCGGAGGGAGACCCAGTACTTC. This rearrangement joins TRBV6-5 to TRBJ2-5; D might be TRBD2 (5 bases). The CDR3 is 13 amino acids. V was clipped by 6 bases and J by 5 bases, with 13 bases between them. Germline loops: CDR1 MNHEY, CDR2 SVGAGI.

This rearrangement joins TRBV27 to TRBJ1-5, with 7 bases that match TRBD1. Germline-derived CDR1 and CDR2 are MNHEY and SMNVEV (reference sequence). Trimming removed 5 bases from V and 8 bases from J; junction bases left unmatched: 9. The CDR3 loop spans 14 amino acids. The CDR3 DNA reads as TGTGCCAGCAGTCCGAGGACAGGAGGAGAGCCCCAGCATTTT. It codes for CASSPRTGGEPQHF.